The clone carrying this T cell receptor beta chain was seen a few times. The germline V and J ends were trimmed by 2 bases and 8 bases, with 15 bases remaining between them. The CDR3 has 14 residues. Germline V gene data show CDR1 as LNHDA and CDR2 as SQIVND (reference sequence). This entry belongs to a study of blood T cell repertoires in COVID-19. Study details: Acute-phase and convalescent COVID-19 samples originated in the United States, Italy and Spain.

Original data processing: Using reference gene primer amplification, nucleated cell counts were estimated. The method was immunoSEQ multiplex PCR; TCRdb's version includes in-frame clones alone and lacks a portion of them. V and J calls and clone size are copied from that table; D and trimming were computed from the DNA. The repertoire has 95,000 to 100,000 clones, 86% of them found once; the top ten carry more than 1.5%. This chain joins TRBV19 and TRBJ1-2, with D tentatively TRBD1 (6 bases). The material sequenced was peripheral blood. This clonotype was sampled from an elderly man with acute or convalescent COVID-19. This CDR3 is CASSISARGSGYTF. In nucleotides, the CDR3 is TGTGCCAGTAGTATATCGGCCAGGGGTAGCGGCTACACCTTC.